This T cell receptor (beta chain) appears in the sequencing data of a study of PD-1 blockade in classical Hodgkin lymphoma. CDR1 is MDHEN and CDR2 is SYDVKM in the germline V gene. Trimming took 3 bases from V and 13 from J, leaving 19 bases between them. This CDR3 has 13 amino acids. Sequencing used immunoSEQ multiplex PCR; TCRdb keeps in-frame clones, though not all of them. Here the sample spans 90,000 to 100,000 clones, approximately 92% being singletons. Whole-study findings and limits: There was a significant rise in CD4+ TCR diversity by C4D1, with no such rise for CD8+. It was among complete responders that baseline diversity resembled that of newly diagnosed patients.

All patients experienced relapse after autologous stem cell transplantation, and brentuximab vedotin exposure was variable. In the case of this clone: As yet, its antigen is unknown.

This TCR was recovered from a human donor with classical Hodgkin lymphoma. Sequenced here: peripheral blood mononuclear cells (PBMCs), sampled at baseline. The genes are TRBV28 and TRBJ2-7, with D perhaps TRBD1 (6 bases). The CDR3 spells CASSFILATGLYF. Written as DNA, the CDR3 is TGTGCCAGCAGTTTTATTCTAGCAACAGGGCTATACTTC.